A selection of T cell receptor beta chains follows, all from one sample in a study of vaccination and CD4 T cells after COVID-19. TCRdb fed the PCR reads into MiXCR, producing one record per CDR3 protein. This table holds about 14,000 distinct CDR3 sequences, 40% to 60% found once. For these receptors, no antigen is known. Sequenced here: CD4+ T cells from blood, cultured in vitro, sampled before SARS-CoV-2 vaccination. These TCRs come from a human donor who had recovered from COVID-19. Both conserved end residues are part of each CDR3. Fields, in order: V gene, J gene, D gene, clone size, CDR3 protein, CDR3 DNA. D genes are given only for firm matches. Clone size is shown for a subset of rows, as once, few, many or a class of expanded clone.

TRBV20-1	TRBJ1-5	TRBD1	.	CSAPGQVSQPQHF	TGCAGTGCTCCGGGACAGGTCAGTCAGCCCCAGCATTTT
TRBV11-1	TRBJ2-1	.	.	CASSLPNEQFF	TGTGCCAGCAGCTTACCCAATGAGCAGTTCTTC
TRBV7-3	TRBJ1-1	.	.	CASSSRGPEAFF	TGTGCCAGCAGCTCTCGGGGCCCTGAAGCTTTCTTT
TRBV6-1	TRBJ1-1	TRBD1	few	CASSDRGVSAFF	TGTGCCAGCAGTGACAGGGGGGTATCAGCTTTCTTT
TRBV27	TRBJ1-6	.	.	CASSWGKKGGSPLHF	TGTGCCAGCAGTTGGGGGAAGAAGGGGGGTTCACCCCTCCACTTT
TRBV7-2	TRBJ1-2	.	few	CASSLESVYGYTF	TGTGCCAGCAGCTTAGAGTCAGTCTATGGCTACACCTTC
TRBV11-2	TRBJ2-1	.	.	CASSPDRGAYNEQFF	TGTGCCAGCAGCCCCGACCGCGGGGCCTACAATGAGCAGTTCTTC
TRBV20-1	TRBJ2-2	.	.	CSASGRNTGELFF	TGCAGTGCTAGCGGGCGGAACACCGGGGAGCTGTTTTTT
TRBV20-1	TRBJ1-6	TRBD1	.	CSARPTGRNNSPLHF	TGCAGTGCTAGACCGACAGGGCGAAACAATTCACCCCTCCACTTT
TRBV20-1	TRBJ2-5	.	few	CSAALKETQYF	TGCAGTGCAGCCCTGAAGGAGACCCAGTACTTC
TRBV19	TRBJ2-3	.	.	CASSIDAGTADTQYF	TGTGCCAGTAGTATAGATGCTGGGACCGCAGATACGCAGTATTTT
TRBV2	TRBJ2-3	.	.	CASSPLITDTQYF	TGTGCCAGCAGCCCCCTCATCACAGATACGCAGTATTTT
TRBV12-3/TRBV12-4	TRBJ2-5	.	.	CASTQGLLQETQYF	TGTGCCAGCACCCAAGGGCTGCTCCAAGAGACCCAGTACTTC
TRBV20-1	TRBJ2-7	TRBD1	.	CSAPGQRSYEQYF	TGCAGTGCTCCGGGACAGCGATCCTACGAGCAGTACTTC
TRBV7-2	TRBJ2-5	TRBD2	.	CASSPLAAGAETQYF	TGTGCCAGCAGCCCACTAGCGGCGGGGGCTGAGACCCAGTACTTC
TRBV11-3	TRBJ2-3	TRBD2	.	CASSLGLAGATQYF	TGTGCCAGCAGCTTGGGACTAGCGGGGGCTACGCAGTATTTT
TRBV6-5	TRBJ1-2	.	.	CASSYRGGYNGYTF	TGTGCCAGCAGTTATAGGGGGGGGTACAATGGCTACACCTTC
TRBV4-1	TRBJ1-2	TRBD1	.	CASSRGQSYGYTF	TGCGCCAGCAGCAGGGGGCAGTCCTATGGCTACACCTTC
TRBV10-3	TRBJ1-1	.	few	CAISPDRDTYTEAFF	TGTGCCATCAGTCCCGACCGGGACACCTACACTGAAGCTTTCTTT
TRBV6-1	TRBJ2-3	.	few	CAIKDWSTSTDTQYF	TGTGCCATAAAGGACTGGAGCACTAGCACAGATACGCAGTATTTT
TRBV7-3	TRBJ2-2	.	.	CASSRAGDNTGELFF	TGTGCCAGCAGCCGAGCCGGGGACAACACCGGGGAGCTGTTTTTT
TRBV6-2/TRBV6-3	TRBJ1-5	.	.	CASSYTSGQPQHF	TGTGCCAGCAGTTACACTTCAGGGCAGCCCCAGCATTTT
TRBV6-1	TRBJ2-7	.	.	CASTRTGRTDEQYF	TGTGCCAGCACCAGAACCGGGAGAACGGACGAGCAGTACTTC
TRBV6-1	TRBJ2-7	TRBD2	.	CASRSGGSPSYEQYF	TGTGCCAGCCGGAGCGGGGGGTCGCCCTCCTACGAGCAGTACTTC
TRBV5-6	TRBJ2-1	TRBD2	.	CASSSTSTYNEQFF	TGTGCCAGCAGCTCGACTAGCACGTACAATGAGCAGTTCTTC
TRBV19	TRBJ2-3	.	.	CASSAHRADTQYF	TGTGCCAGTAGCGCCCACAGGGCGGATACGCAGTATTTT
TRBV7-9	TRBJ1-2	TRBD1	few	CASSREGGANGYTF	TGTGCCAGCAGTCGAGAAGGGGGCGCGAATGGCTACACCTTC
TRBV20-1	TRBJ2-3	.	few	CSAQLAVSTDTQYF	TGCAGTGCTCAACTAGCAGTTAGCACAGATACGCAGTATTTT
TRBV7-2	TRBJ1-1	.	.	CASSLAGRGDTEAFF	TGTGCCAGCAGCTTAGCAGGGAGAGGGGACACTGAAGCTTTCTTT
TRBV20-1	TRBJ1-2	.	few	CSARDGRATYGYTF	TGCAGTGCTAGAGATGGCAGGGCCACCTATGGCTACACCTTC
TRBV25-1	TRBJ1-5	.	.	CASRGGNQPQHF	TGTGCCAGCAGGGGTGGCAATCAGCCCCAGCATTTT
TRBV20-1	TRBJ1-2	.	.	CSARVSSYGYTF	TGCAGTGCTAGAGTTAGTTCGTATGGCTACACCTTC
TRBV15	TRBJ2-5	.	.	CATSRAGQKETQYF	TGTGCCACCAGCAGAGCCGGGCAGAAAGAGACCCAGTACTTC
TRBV20-1	TRBJ2-1	TRBD2	few	CSASSGISSYNEQFF	TGCAGTGCTTCTAGCGGGATTTCGTCCTACAATGAGCAGTTCTTC
TRBV7-3	TRBJ1-1	.	.	CASSLAGGNTEAFF	TGTGCCAGCAGCTTGGCAGGTGGGAACACTGAAGCTTTCTTT
TRBV5-4	TRBJ2-7	.	.	CASSLRDDLAKQYF	TGTGCCAGCAGCTTGAGGGACGACCTGGCGAAGCAGTACTTC
TRBV28	TRBJ1-2	TRBD1	few	CASSLRTGGNGYTF	TGTGCCAGCAGCCTCCGGACAGGGGGTAACGGCTACACCTTC
TRBV20-1	TRBJ1-2	.	.	CSARDRVNTLRNGYTF	TGCAGTGCTAGAGATCGGGTGAACACCCTGAGAAATGGCTACACCTTC
TRBV20-1	TRBJ2-5	.	few	CSASVSNGPRSQYF	TGCAGTGCTAGTGTTTCAAACGGCCCTCGGTCCCAGTACTTC
TRBV20-1	TRBJ2-2	TRBD2	.	CSARDVQRGNTGELFF	TGCAGTGCTAGAGATGTTCAGCGGGGAAACACCGGGGAGCTGTTTTTT
TRBV29-1	TRBJ1-1	TRBD1	.	CSVDDRGLDTEAFF	TGCAGCGTTGACGACAGGGGGCTGGACACTGAAGCTTTCTTT
TRBV27	TRBJ2-2	.	few	CASSLSRRVTGELFF	TGTGCCAGCAGTTTATCGCGGCGGGTTACCGGGGAGCTGTTTTTT
TRBV20-1	TRBJ2-1	.	.	CSATVDSRNNEQFF	TGCAGTGCTACTGTGGACTCACGAAACAATGAGCAGTTCTTC
TRBV19	TRBJ1-1	.	few	CASRGGGRGGNAEAFF	TGTGCCAGTAGGGGCGGGGGGCGCGGAGGGAACGCTGAAGCTTTCTTT
TRBV2	TRBJ2-7	TRBD1	.	CASSGSYGTGGAYEQYF	TGTGCCAGCAGTGGCTCGTACGGGACAGGGGGAGCCTACGAGCAGTACTTC